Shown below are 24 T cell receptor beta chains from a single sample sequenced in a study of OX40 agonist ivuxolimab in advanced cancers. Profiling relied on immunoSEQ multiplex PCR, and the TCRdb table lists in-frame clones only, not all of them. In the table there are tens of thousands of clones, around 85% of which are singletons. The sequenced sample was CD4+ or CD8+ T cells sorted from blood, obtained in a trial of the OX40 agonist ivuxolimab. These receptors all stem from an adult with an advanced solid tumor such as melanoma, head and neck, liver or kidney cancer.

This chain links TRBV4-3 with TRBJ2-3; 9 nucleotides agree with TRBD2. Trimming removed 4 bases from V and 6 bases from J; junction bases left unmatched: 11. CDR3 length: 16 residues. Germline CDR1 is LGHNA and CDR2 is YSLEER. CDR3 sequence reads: CASSPEVAGAGDTQYF. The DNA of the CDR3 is TGCGCCAGCAGCCCGGAGGTAGCGGGGGCGGGGGATACGCAGTATTTT.

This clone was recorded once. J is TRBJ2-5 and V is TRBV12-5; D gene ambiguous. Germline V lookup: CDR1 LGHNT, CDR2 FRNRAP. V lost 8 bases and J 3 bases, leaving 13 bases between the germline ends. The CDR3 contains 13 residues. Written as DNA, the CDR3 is TGTGCTAGTTCCCCAGGAGCAGAAGAGACCCAGTACTTC. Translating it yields CASSPGAEETQYF. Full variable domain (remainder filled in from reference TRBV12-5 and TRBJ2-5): DARVTQTPRHKVTEMGQEVTMRCQPILGHNTVFWYRQTMMQGLELLAYFRNRAPLDDSGMPKDRFSAEMPDATLATLKIQPSEPRDSAVYFCASSPGAEETQYFGPGTRLLVL.

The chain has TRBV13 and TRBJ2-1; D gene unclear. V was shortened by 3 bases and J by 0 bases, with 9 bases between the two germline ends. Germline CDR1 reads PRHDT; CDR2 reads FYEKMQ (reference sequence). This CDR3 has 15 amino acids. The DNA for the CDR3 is TGTGCCAGCAGCTTGACCGATAGCTCCTACAATGAGCAGTTCTTC. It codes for CASSLTDSSYNEQFF.

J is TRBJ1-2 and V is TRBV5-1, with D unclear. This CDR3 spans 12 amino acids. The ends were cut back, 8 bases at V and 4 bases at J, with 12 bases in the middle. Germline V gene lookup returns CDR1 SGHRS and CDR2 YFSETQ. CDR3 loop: CASGGDLYGYTF. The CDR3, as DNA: TGCGCCAGTGGTGGGGATCTCTATGGCTACACCTTC.

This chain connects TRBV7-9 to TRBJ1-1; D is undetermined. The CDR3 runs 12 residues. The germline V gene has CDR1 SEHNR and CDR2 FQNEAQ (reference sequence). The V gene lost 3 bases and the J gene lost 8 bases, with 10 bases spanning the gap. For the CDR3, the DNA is TGTGCCAGCAGCTTCCTTGGCAGAGAAGCTTTCTTT. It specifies CASSFLGREAFF.

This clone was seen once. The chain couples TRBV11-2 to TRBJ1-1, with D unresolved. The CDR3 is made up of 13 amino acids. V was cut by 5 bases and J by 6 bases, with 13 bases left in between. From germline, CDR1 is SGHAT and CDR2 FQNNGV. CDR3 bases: TGTGCCAGCAGCCCTGGACCCGGCGCTGAAGCTTTCTTT. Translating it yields CASSPGPGAEAFF.

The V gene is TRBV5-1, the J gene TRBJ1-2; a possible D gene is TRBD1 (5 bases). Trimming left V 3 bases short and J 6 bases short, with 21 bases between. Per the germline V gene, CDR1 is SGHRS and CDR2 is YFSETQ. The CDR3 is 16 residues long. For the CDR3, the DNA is TGCGCCAGCAGCTCCGCGACAGTCCCCGAGCTCGATGGCTACACCTTC. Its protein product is CASSSATVPELDGYTF. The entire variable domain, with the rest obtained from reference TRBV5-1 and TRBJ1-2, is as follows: KAGVTQTPRYLIKTRGQQVTLSCSPISGHRSVSWYQQTPGQGLQFLFEYFSETQRNKGNFPGRFSGRQFSNSRSEMNVSTLELGDSALYLCASSSATVPELDGYTFGSGTRLTVV.

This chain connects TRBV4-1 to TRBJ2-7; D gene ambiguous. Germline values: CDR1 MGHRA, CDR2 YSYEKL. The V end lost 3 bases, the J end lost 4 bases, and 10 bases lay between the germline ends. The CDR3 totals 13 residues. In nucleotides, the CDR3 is TGCGCCAGCAGCCAGAACACCGGGTACGAGCAGTACTTC. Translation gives CASSQNTGYEQYF.

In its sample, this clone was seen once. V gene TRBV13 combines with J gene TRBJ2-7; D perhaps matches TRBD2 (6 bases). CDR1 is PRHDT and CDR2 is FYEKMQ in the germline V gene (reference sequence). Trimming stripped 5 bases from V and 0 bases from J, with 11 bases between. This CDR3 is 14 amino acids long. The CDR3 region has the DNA TGTGCCAGCAGCCTCGGGGGACTCTCCTACGAGCAGTACTTC. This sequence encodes CASSLGGLSYEQYF.

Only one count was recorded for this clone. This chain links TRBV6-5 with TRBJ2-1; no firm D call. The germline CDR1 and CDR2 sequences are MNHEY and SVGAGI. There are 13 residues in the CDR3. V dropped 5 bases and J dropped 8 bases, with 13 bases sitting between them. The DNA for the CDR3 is TGTGCCAGCAGTCACAACAGACGGGATGAGCAGTTCTTC. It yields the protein CASSHNRRDEQFF.

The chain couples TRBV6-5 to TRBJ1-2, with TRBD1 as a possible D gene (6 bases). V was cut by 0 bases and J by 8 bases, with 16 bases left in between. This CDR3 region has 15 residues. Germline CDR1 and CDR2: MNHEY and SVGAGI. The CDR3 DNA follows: TGTGCCAGCAGTTACTCGATAGTTGGGGGCGGAGGCTACACCTTC. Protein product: CASSYSIVGGGGYTF.

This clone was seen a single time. The CDR3 here is CATLGGGSNQPQHF. The CDR3 DNA reads as TGTGCCACTTTAGGGGGTGGTAGCAATCAGCCCCAGCATTTT. V is TRBV10-3 and J is TRBJ1-5; D might be TRBD1 (6 bases). The length of the CDR3 is 14 residues. V lost 10 bases and J lost 0, with 13 bases in between. Germline values: CDR1 ENHRY, CDR2 SYGVKD.

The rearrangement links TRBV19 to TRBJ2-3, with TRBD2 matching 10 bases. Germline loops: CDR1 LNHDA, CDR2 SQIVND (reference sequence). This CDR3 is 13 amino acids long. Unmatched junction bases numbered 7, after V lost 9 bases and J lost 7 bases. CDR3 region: CASTAGGPNTQYF. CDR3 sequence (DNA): TGTGCCAGCACAGCGGGGGGGCCAAATACGCAGTATTTT.

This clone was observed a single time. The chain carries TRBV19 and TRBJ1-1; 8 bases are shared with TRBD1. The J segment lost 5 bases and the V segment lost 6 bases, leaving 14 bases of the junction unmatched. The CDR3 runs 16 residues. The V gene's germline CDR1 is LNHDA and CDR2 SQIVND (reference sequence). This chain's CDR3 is CASSLDRVWRGTEAFF. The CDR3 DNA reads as TGTGCCAGTAGCCTGGACAGGGTGTGGAGGGGGACTGAAGCTTTCTTT. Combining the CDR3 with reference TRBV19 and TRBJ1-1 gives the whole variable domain DGGITQSPKYLFRKEGQNVTLSCEQNLNHDAMYWYRQDPGQGLRLIYYSQIVNDFQKGDIAEGYSVSREKKESFPLTVTSAQKNPTAFYLCASSLDRVWRGTEAFFGQGTRLTVV.

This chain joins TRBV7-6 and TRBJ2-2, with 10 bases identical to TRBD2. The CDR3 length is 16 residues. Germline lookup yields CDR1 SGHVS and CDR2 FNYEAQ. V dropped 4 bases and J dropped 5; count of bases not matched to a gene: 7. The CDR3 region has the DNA TGTGCCAGCAGCTCCCCTAGCGGGGGCGGTACCGGGGAGCTGTTTTTT. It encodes CASSSPSGGGTGELFF.

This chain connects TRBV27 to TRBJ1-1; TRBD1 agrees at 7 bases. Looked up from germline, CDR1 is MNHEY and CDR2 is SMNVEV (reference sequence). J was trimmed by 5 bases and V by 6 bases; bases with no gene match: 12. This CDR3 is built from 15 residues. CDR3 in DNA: TGTGCCAGCAGGTACAGACAGGGAGGGAAAACTGAAGCTTTCTTT. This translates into CASRYRQGGKTEAFF.

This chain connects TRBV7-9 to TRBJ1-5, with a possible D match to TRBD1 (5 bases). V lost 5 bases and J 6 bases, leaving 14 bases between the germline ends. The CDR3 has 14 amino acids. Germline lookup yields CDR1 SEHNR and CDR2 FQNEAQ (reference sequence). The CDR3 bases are TGTGCCAGCAGCCCTGGGACCCTAGGTCAGCCCCAGCATTTT. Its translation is CASSPGTLGQPQHF.

The CDR3 DNA sequence: TGTGCCAGCAGTCGACAGGGGGTATTTAACTATGGCTACACCTTC. It encodes CASSRQGVFNYGYTF. The chain couples TRBV6-5 to TRBJ1-2; TRBD1 matches 9 bases. Germline CDR1 MNHEY, CDR2 SVGAGI. J was trimmed by 1 base and V by 5 bases; bases with no gene match: 5. The CDR3 has 15 amino acids.

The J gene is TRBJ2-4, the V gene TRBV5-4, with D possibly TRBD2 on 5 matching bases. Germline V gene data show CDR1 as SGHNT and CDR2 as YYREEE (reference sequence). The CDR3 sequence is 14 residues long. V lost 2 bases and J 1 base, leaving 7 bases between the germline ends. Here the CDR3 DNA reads TGTGCCAGCAGCTTCAGAGGGGCCAAAAACATTCAGTACTTC. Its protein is CASSFRGAKNIQYF.

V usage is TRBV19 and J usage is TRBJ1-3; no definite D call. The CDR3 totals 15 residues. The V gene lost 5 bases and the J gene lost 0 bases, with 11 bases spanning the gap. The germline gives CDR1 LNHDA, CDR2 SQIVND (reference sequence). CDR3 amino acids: CASSPSSGSGNTIYF. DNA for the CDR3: TGTGCCAGTAGTCCCTCCTCAGGCTCTGGAAACACCATATATTTT.

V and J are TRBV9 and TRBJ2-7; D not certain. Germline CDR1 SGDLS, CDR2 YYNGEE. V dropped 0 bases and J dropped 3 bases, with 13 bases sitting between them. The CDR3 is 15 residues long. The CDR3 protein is CASSVADAINYEQYF. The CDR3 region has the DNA TGTGCCAGCAGCGTAGCGGACGCAATAAACTACGAGCAGTACTTC.

The CDR3 here is CASRPGHSYEQYF. CDR3 coding DNA: TGTGCCAGCAGACCGGGACACTCCTACGAGCAGTACTTC. This chain connects TRBV5-6 to TRBJ2-7; the D gene is possibly TRBD1 (6 bases). Trimming left V 5 bases short and J 0 bases short, with 9 bases between. The CDR3 is made up of 13 amino acids. In germline, CDR1 is SGHDT, CDR2 YYEEEE.

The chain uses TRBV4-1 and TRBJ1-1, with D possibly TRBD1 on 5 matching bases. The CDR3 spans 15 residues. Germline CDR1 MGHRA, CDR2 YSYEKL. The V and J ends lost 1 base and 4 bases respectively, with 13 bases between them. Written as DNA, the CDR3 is TGCGCCAGCAGCCAAGCGCCAGGGCATGGCACTGAAGCTTTCTTT. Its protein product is CASSQAPGHGTEAFF.

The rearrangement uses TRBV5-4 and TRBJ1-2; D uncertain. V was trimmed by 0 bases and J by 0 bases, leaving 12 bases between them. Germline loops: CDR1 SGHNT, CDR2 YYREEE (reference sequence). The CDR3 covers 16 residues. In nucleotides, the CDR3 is TGTGCCAGCAGCTTGGGGCGGTTCGAGACTAACTATGGCTACACCTTC. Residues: CASSLGRFETNYGYTF.